This TCR beta chain stems from a study of breast tumors, draining lymph nodes, adjacent tissues. Study conclusions and caveats: That most tumor T cells come from lymph nodes remained unproven. Data fit most tumor T cells coming from lymph node, expanding in tumor. Tumor repertoires ranked between lymph nodes and nontumor tissue in diversity, with V and J gene preferences. Tumor and nontumor repertoires were significantly more similar in luminal-like than in basal-like breast cancer.

CDR3 length: 14 residues. Germline lookup yields CDR1 DFQATT and CDR2 SNEGSKA (reference sequence). V gave up 5 bases and J gave up 6 bases, with 20 bases separating them. TCRdb redid the calling of the multiplex PCR reads with MiXCR, one entry per CDR3 protein. The sample shows tens of thousands of distinct CDR3 sequences, roughly two thirds of them seen only once. Points on this clonotype: Its specificity is unknown.

This TCR came from a female donor with breast cancer. Some clones in this sample may be carry-over from other donors' samples. The chain employs TRBV20-1 and TRBJ2-7, with D possibly matching TRBD1 (6 bases). Input material: breast tumor tissue. The CDR3 protein is CSAYLQGANGEQYF. The CDR3 DNA reads TGCAGTGCTTATTTACAGGGTGCGAATGGCGAGCAGTACTTC.